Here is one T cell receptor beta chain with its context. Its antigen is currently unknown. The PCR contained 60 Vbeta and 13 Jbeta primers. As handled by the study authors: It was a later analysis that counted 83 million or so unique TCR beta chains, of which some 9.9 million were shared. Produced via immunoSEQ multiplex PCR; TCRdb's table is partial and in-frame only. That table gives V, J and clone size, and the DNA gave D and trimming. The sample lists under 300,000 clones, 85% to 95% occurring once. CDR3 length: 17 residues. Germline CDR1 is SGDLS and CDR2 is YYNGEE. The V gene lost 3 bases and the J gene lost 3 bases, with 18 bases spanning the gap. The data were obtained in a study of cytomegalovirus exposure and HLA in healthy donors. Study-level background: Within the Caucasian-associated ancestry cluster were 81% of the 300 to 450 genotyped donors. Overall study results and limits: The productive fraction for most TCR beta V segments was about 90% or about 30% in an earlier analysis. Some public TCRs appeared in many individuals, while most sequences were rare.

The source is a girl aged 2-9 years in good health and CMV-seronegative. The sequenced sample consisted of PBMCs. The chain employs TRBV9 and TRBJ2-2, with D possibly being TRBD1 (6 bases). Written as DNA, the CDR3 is TGTGCCAGCAGCGCACGCCCAGGGGTCGGGGACACCGGGGAGCTGTTTTTT. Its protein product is CASSARPGVGDTGELFF.